One and the same sample provided the 28 T cell receptor beta chains below, sequenced in a study of regulatory T cells. The PCR used 52 TRBV and 13 TRBJ primers. The method was immunoSEQ multiplex PCR; TCRdb's version includes in-frame clones alone and lacks a portion of them. Here the sample spans tens of thousands of clones, 80% to 95% being singletons. The sequenced material came from CD8+ T cells sorted from blood. The receptors were gathered from a child aged 2-15 years with CD3G deficiency.

The rearrangement links TRBV19 to TRBJ2-7, with no clear D. The V end was cut by 5 bases, the J end by 4 bases, with 15 bases between. Germline values: CDR1 LNHDA, CDR2 SQIVND (reference sequence). The CDR3 totals 14 residues. CDR3 in amino acids: CASSSRSKPYEQYF. CDR3 bases: TGTGCCAGTAGTTCCCGGTCGAAGCCATACGAGCAGTACTTC.

There are a few counts of this clone. The chain is built from TRBV28 and TRBJ2-5, with 7 nucleotides matching TRBD2. The germline CDR1 and CDR2 sequences are MDHEN and SYDVKM. V gave up 6 bases and J gave up 2 bases; unmatched junction bases: 12. The CDR3 runs to 16 residues. This CDR3 reads CASSSSSGTDQETQYF. CDR3 DNA sequence: TGTGCCAGCAGCTCCTCCAGCGGGACCGATCAAGAGACCCAGTACTTC.

The rearrangement joins TRBV28 to TRBJ1-5, with D perhaps matching TRBD1 (6 bases). CDR1 is MDHEN, CDR2 SYDVKM, per germline. CDR3 size: 15 residues. Trimming removed 7 bases at V and 3 bases at J, with 16 bases between. This chain's CDR3 is CASNVQGGPNQPQHF. The CDR3 bases are TGTGCCAGCAACGTACAGGGAGGGCCCAATCAGCCCCAGCATTTT.

This chain uses TRBV6-1 with TRBJ2-7, with D possibly being TRBD1 (6 bases). Trimming took off 4 bases at V and 1 base at J, with 14 bases between the two ends. Germline CDR1 and CDR2: MNHNS and SASEGT. CDR3 length: 15 residues. In DNA, the CDR3 is TGTGCCAGCAGTGCACAGGGTGGGGAGTCCTACGAGCAGTACTTC. Its translation is CASSAQGGESYEQYF.

The chain combines TRBV19 with TRBJ1-1; tentatively, D is TRBD1 (5 bases). The CDR3 has 13 amino acids. Trimming took 3 bases from V and 6 from J, leaving 11 bases between them. Germline values: CDR1 LNHDA, CDR2 SQIVND (reference sequence). CDR3 DNA sequence: TGTGCCAGTAGTATTAGGATGGGGGCTGAAGCTTTCTTT. Residues: CASSIRMGAEAFF.

The gene calls are TRBV19 and TRBJ2-1, with D possibly being TRBD2 (6 bases). Germline V gives CDR1 LNHDA, CDR2 SQIVND (reference sequence). V was trimmed by 3 bases and J by 10 bases, leaving 13 bases between them. The length of the CDR3 is 13 residues. The CDR3: CASSMGGAREQFF. The CDR3 bases are TGTGCCAGTAGTATGGGGGGAGCTCGCGAGCAGTTCTTC.

The J gene is TRBJ2-7, the V gene TRBV5-1, with D possibly matching TRBD1 (6 bases). The CDR3 extends over 13 amino acids. From germline, CDR1 is SGHRS and CDR2 YFSETQ. V gave up 4 bases and J gave up 6 bases, with 14 bases separating them. This chain's CDR3 is CASSPTGSGEQYF. The CDR3 nucleotides read TGCGCCAGCAGCCCGACAGGATCGGGCGAGCAGTACTTC. The full variable domain, in which reference TRBV5-1 and TRBJ2-7 provide the parts outside the CDR3, is KAGVTQTPRYLIKTRGQQVTLSCSPISGHRSVSWYQQTPGQGLQFLFEYFSETQRNKGNFPGRFSGRQFSNSRSEMNVSTLELGDSALYLCASSPTGSGEQYFGPGTRLTVT.

V usage is TRBV28 and J usage is TRBJ2-7; possibly TRBD1 or TRBD2 for D (5 bases each). Trimming removed 10 bases at V and 0 bases at J, with 10 bases between. Germline CDR1 reads MDHEN; CDR2 reads SYDVKM. The CDR3 extends over 12 amino acids. CDR3 loop: CATGTVSYEQYF. As DNA, the CDR3 is TGTGCCACCGGGACGGTCTCCTACGAGCAGTACTTC.

The genes are TRBV28 and TRBJ1-1; maybe TRBD1 (5 bases). The germline V gene encodes CDR1 MDHEN and CDR2 SYDVKM. The ends were cut back, 6 bases at V and 11 bases at J, with 19 bases in the middle. The length of the CDR3 is 13 residues. The CDR3 spells CASSLREDVHAFF. The CDR3 bases are TGTGCCAGCAGCCTCAGGGAAGACGTGCATGCTTTCTTT.

The chain is built from TRBV5-1 and TRBJ2-1; no firm D call. V lost 1 base and J lost 8, with 10 bases in between. The CDR3 contains 13 residues. Germline CDR1 and CDR2: SGHRS and YFSETQ. The CDR3 is CASSLWGPDEQFF. The CDR3 DNA sequence: TGCGCCAGCAGCTTGTGGGGTCCCGATGAGCAGTTCTTC.

The chain is built from TRBV19 and TRBJ1-1, with D hard to call. CDR1 and CDR2 from the germline V gene are LNHDA and SQIVND (reference sequence). CDR3 size: 14 residues. With 2 bases removed from V and 6 bases from J, the gap between germline ends came to 13 bases. CDR3 residues: CASSIRGGLPEAFF. The DNA for the CDR3 is TGTGCCAGTAGTATAAGAGGTGGCCTCCCTGAAGCTTTCTTT.

V and J are TRBV28 and TRBJ1-1, with a weak D call TRBD1 (5 bases). Germline V gene lookup returns CDR1 MDHEN and CDR2 SYDVKM. The CDR3 length is 15 residues. Trimming left V 3 bases short and J 3 bases short, with 14 bases between. In DNA form, the CDR3 reads TGTGCCAGCAGTTTTAGTGGGGGGTTTCACACTGAAGCTTTCTTT. It yields the protein CASSFSGGFHTEAFF.

The chain carries TRBV28 and TRBJ2-7; D unclear. CDR1 is MDHEN and CDR2 is SYDVKM in the germline V gene. CDR3 size: 13 residues. Trimming removed 6 bases at V and 2 bases at J, with 11 bases between. The CDR3 DNA sequence: TGTGCCAGCAGCGGTGACTCAGCCTACGAGCAGTACTTC. It translates to CASSGDSAYEQYF.

This clone was observed a single time. This chain links TRBV10-2 with TRBJ1-1, with 9 bases identical to TRBD1. Trimming took 3 bases from V and 7 from J; bases not matched to a gene: 6. Germline CDR1 WSHSY, CDR2 SAAADI. This CDR3 has 14 amino acids. CDR3 in amino acids: CASSEGQGRVEAFF. CDR3 sequence (DNA): TGCGCCAGCAGTGAAGGACAGGGGAGGGTTGAAGCTTTCTTT.

This rearrangement joins TRBV5-8 to TRBJ2-3, with 13 positions matching TRBD2. The CDR3 has 18 amino acids. V dropped 3 bases and J dropped 1; count of bases not matched to a gene: 8. Germline assignment: CDR1 SGHTS and CDR2 YDEGEE. CDR3 residues: CASSSRTSGGGCTDTQYF. For the CDR3, the DNA is TGTGCCAGCAGCTCACGGACTAGCGGGGGAGGGTGCACAGATACGCAGTATTTT.

J is TRBJ2-1 and V is TRBV7-8, with a possible D match to TRBD2 (5 bases). Germline assignment: CDR1 SGHVS and CDR2 FQNEAQ. The V gene lost 5 bases and the J gene lost 10 bases, with 12 bases spanning the gap. The CDR3 covers 12 residues. The CDR3 DNA sequence: TGTGCCAGCAGCACCCTCACGGGGGAGCAGTTCTTC. Its translation is CASSTLTGEQFF.

The chain carries TRBV28 and TRBJ2-1, with 7 bases lining up with TRBD1. This CDR3 has 15 residues. Trimming took 5 bases from V and 8 from J; bases not matched to a gene: 12. Per the germline V gene, CDR1 is MDHEN and CDR2 is SYDVKM. The CDR3 sequence is CASSTGQGVSHEQFF. As DNA, the CDR3 is TGTGCCAGCAGTACCGGGCAGGGGGTTTCTCATGAGCAGTTCTTC.

The chain joins TRBV28 to TRBJ2-1; possibly TRBD1 or TRBD2 for D (5 bases each). V lost 4 bases and J lost 15, with 19 bases in between. CDR1 MDHEN and CDR2 SYDVKM come from the germline V gene. This CDR3 has 13 residues. CDR3 sequence reads: CASSSRGRGIGFF. CDR3 in DNA: TGTGCCAGCAGTTCGAGGGGAAGGGGCATTGGGTTCTTC. Filled out from reference TRBV28 and TRBJ2-1, the complete variable domain reads DVKVTQSSRYLVKRTGEKVFLECVQDMDHENMFWYRQDPGLGLRLIYFSYDVKMKEKGDIPEGYSVSREKKERFSLILESASTNQTSMYLCASSSRGRGIGFFGPGTRLTVL.

J is TRBJ2-7 and V is TRBV5-1; D ambiguous. The V gene lost 1 base and the J gene lost 4 bases, with 9 bases spanning the gap. From germline, CDR1 is SGHRS and CDR2 YFSETQ. The length of the CDR3 is 13 residues. Here the CDR3 reads CASSLTEGYEQYF. The CDR3 DNA reads TGCGCCAGCAGCTTGACAGAAGGATACGAGCAGTACTTC.

In DNA form, the CDR3 reads TGTGCCAGCAGCCCGGCAACCCTCGAGCAGTACTTC. Translation gives CASSPATLEQYF. The gene calls are TRBV7-8 and TRBJ2-7; D is undetermined. V was clipped by 5 bases and J by 6 bases, with 11 bases between them. Germline CDR1 reads SGHVS; CDR2 reads FQNEAQ. The CDR3 totals 12 residues.

This chain joins TRBV4-1 and TRBJ2-2; D is undetermined. Germline CDR1 MGHRA, CDR2 YSYEKL. CDR3 length: 13 amino acids. The V end was cut by 0 bases, the J end by 6 bases, with 5 bases between. The CDR3 nucleotides read TGCGCCAGCAGCCAAGATCTTTCCGGGGAGCTGTTTTTT. Translation gives CASSQDLSGELFF.

The chain is built from TRBV19 and TRBJ1-5, with unresolved D. V was clipped by 5 bases and J by 2 bases, with 13 bases between them. CDR1 and CDR2 from the germline V gene are LNHDA and SQIVND (reference sequence). The CDR3 contains 15 residues. The CDR3 loop reads CASSHRGRGNQPQHF. Written as DNA, the CDR3 is TGTGCCAGTAGTCACCGGGGTAGAGGCAATCAGCCCCAGCATTTT.

The chain recombines TRBV6-1 with TRBJ1-5; 8 bases match TRBD1. Looked up from germline, CDR1 is MNHNS and CDR2 is SASEGT. The CDR3 length is 17 residues. Trimming removed 1 base from V and 3 bases from J; junction bases left unmatched: 8. This CDR3 reads CASSEVPGGQANQPQHF. The CDR3 DNA sequence: TGTGCCAGCAGTGAAGTTCCAGGGGGCCAGGCCAATCAGCCCCAGCATTTT.

This clone was counted once. The chain combines TRBV28 with TRBJ2-7; D is unresolved. Trimming removed 2 bases at V and 3 bases at J, with 11 bases between. The CDR3 loop spans 14 amino acids. Per the germline V gene, CDR1 is MDHEN and CDR2 is SYDVKM. The CDR3 sequence: CASSLTKGFYEQYF. The CDR3 DNA sequence: TGTGCCAGCAGTTTAACCAAGGGATTCTACGAGCAGTACTTC.

V usage is TRBV28 and J usage is TRBJ2-1; no clear D. Germline lookup yields CDR1 MDHEN and CDR2 SYDVKM. Trimming removed 5 bases from V and 6 bases from J, with 11 bases in between. The CDR3 consists of 13 residues. CDR3 sequence: CASSGSESNEQFF. The CDR3 DNA is TGTGCCAGCAGTGGGTCGGAGAGCAATGAGCAGTTCTTC.

This clone was detected once. The J gene is TRBJ1-1, the V gene TRBV28; no definite D call. The CDR3 contains 14 residues. Germline V gives CDR1 MDHEN, CDR2 SYDVKM. Trimming removed 4 bases at V and 0 bases at J, with 9 bases between. CDR3 sequence reads: CASSSRGLNTEAFF. In DNA form, the CDR3 reads TGTGCCAGCAGTTCCCGGGGTCTGAACACTGAAGCTTTCTTT.

This CDR3 reads CAISDPPEHYEQYF. The DNA for the CDR3 is TGTGCCATCAGTGACCCCCCGGAGCACTACGAGCAGTACTTC. V is TRBV10-3 and J is TRBJ2-7; D remains unclear. The CDR3 totals 14 residues. V was shortened by 3 bases and J by 3 bases, with 12 bases between the two germline ends. Germline-derived CDR1 and CDR2 are ENHRY and SYGVKD.

The V call is TRBV19, the J call TRBJ1-1; perhaps TRBD1 as D (6 bases). V was shortened by 3 bases and J by 0 bases, with 8 bases between the two germline ends. Germline V gene sequence: CDR1 LNHDA, CDR2 SQIVND (reference sequence). This CDR3 comprises 14 residues. This CDR3 is CASSMQGLNTEAFF. The CDR3 nucleotides read TGTGCCAGTAGTATGCAGGGGTTGAACACTGAAGCTTTCTTT. Filled out from reference TRBV19 and TRBJ1-1, the complete variable domain reads DGGITQSPKYLFRKEGQNVTLSCEQNLNHDAMYWYRQDPGQGLRLIYYSQIVNDFQKGDIAEGYSVSREKKESFPLTVTSAQKNPTAFYLCASSMQGLNTEAFFGQGTRLTVV.